The 26 T cell receptor beta chains below come from one sample, sequenced in a study of cytomegalovirus exposure and HLA in healthy donors (TCRdb year 2017). The library was made by the immunoSEQ multiplex PCR assay. A mixture of 60 forward primers for TCR Vbeta segments and 13 reverse primers for TCR Jbeta segments was used in the multiplex PCR. TCRdb limited this immuneACCESS table to in-frame rearrangements with V and J called. A share of clones is missing; checked studies link under half to unresolved V genes, and the rest is unexplained. This sample is represented by approximately 61,000 clones; roughly 74% of them were singletons. Jointly, the top ten make up roughly 8% of the sample. The sequenced sample consisted of PBMCs. The receptor set was obtained from a young man in good health and CMV-seropositive.

CDR3 in amino acids: CAQTRGAKNTEAFF. In nucleotides, the CDR3 is TGTGCCCAAACTCGGGGGGCGAAAAACACTGAAGCTTTCTTT. This chain joins TRBV30 and TRBJ1-1; possible D gene TRBD1, 6 bases. The CDR3 has 14 residues. Germline CDR1 GTSNPN, CDR2 SVGIG (reference sequence). Trimming stripped 8 bases from V and 2 bases from J, with 18 bases between. The entire variable domain, with the rest obtained from reference TRBV30 and TRBJ1-1, is as follows: SQTIHQWPATLVQPVGSPLSLECTVEGTSNPNLYWYRQAAGRGLQLLFYSVGIGQISSEVPQNLSASRPQDRQFILSSKKLLLSDSGFYLCAQTRGAKNTEAFFGQGTRLTVV.

The chain couples TRBV5-1 to TRBJ1-1; D might be TRBD1 (5 bases). The CDR3 contains 14 residues. Trimming stripped 4 bases from V and 7 bases from J, with 17 bases between. Looked up from germline, CDR1 is SGHRS and CDR2 is YFSETQ. As DNA, the CDR3 is TGCGCCAGCAGCCTGGGACCCCCAGGAAATGAAGCTTTCTTT. This encodes CASSLGPPGNEAFF. Supplemented by reference TRBV5-1 and TRBJ1-1, the full variable domain reads KAGVTQTPRYLIKTRGQQVTLSCSPISGHRSVSWYQQTPGQGLQFLFEYFSETQRNKGNFPGRFSGRQFSNSRSEMNVSTLELGDSALYLCASSLGPPGNEAFFGQGTRLTVV.

V and J are TRBV5-6 and TRBJ1-1; no definite D call. The CDR3 runs 12 residues. V was shortened by 3 bases and J by 2 bases, with 5 bases between the two germline ends. Per the germline V gene, CDR1 is SGHDT and CDR2 is YYEEEE. CDR3 amino acids: CASSSVNTEAFF. CDR3 DNA sequence: TGTGCCAGCAGCTCAGTTAACACTGAAGCTTTCTTT.

The chain is built from TRBV19 and TRBJ2-7, with D hard to call. The germline V gene encodes CDR1 LNHDA and CDR2 SQIVND (reference sequence). The V gene lost 5 bases and the J gene lost 5 bases, with 13 bases spanning the gap. The CDR3 is made up of 13 amino acids. CDR3 nucleotides: TGTGCCAGTAGTCGAGGAACATTCAACGAGCAGTACTTC. Encoded protein: CASSRGTFNEQYF.

This clone was seen a few times. The genes are TRBV5-1 and TRBJ2-5; weak D call: TRBD1 (6 bases). Per germline, CDR1 SGHRS and CDR2 YFSETQ. V was cut by 3 bases and J by 2 bases, with 8 bases left in between. CDR3 length: 13 residues. CDR3 DNA: TGCGCCAGCAGCTCCCAGGGGCAAGAGACCCAGTACTTC. Translation gives CASSSQGQETQYF.

V gene TRBV7-6 combines with J gene TRBJ1-5; no reliable D call. The V gene lost 5 bases and the J gene lost 5 bases, with 10 bases spanning the gap. Germline V CDR1 and CDR2: SGHVS, FNYEAQ. The CDR3 is made up of 13 amino acids. CDR3 sequence reads: CASSRDGDQPQHF. The DNA of the CDR3 is TGTGCCAGCAGCCGTGACGGGGATCAGCCCCAGCATTTT.

The genes are TRBV29-1 and TRBJ1-2, with unresolved D. Germline CDR1 reads SQVTM; CDR2 reads ANQGSEA. The CDR3 consists of 10 residues. The V gene lost 3 bases and the J gene lost 5 bases, with 4 bases spanning the gap. In DNA form, the CDR3 reads TGCAGCGTTGATAGATATGGCTACACCTTC. The encoded protein is CSVDRYGYTF.

V usage is TRBV18 and J usage is TRBJ2-7; TRBD2 might be the D (6 bases). From germline, CDR1 is KGHSH and CDR2 LQKENI. The CDR3 length is 14 residues. Trimming pared 3 bases from V and 3 bases from J, leaving 12 bases between. Written as DNA, the CDR3 is TGTGCCAGCTCACCTTCTTCGGGGGACTACGAGCAGTACTTC. It specifies CASSPSSGDYEQYF.

Only a few counts were recorded for this clone. The chain employs TRBV29-1 and TRBJ2-7; TRBD2 aligns across 7 bases. The CDR3 sequence is 15 residues long. V was clipped by 0 bases and J by 3 bases; unmatched bases: 8. Looked up from germline, CDR1 is SQVTM and CDR2 is ANQGSEA. In DNA form, the CDR3 reads TGCAGCGTTGAAGATGAGTCTAGCGGAGTCTACGAGCAGTACTTC. This codes for CSVEDESSGVYEQYF.

The V and J genes are TRBV2 and TRBJ2-5, with 8 positions matching TRBD2. Germline CDR1 reads SNHLY; CDR2 reads FYNNEI. The CDR3 spans 14 residues. V lost 3 bases to trimming and J lost 5 bases; unmatched junction nucleotides: 5. CDR3 amino acids: CASSEPGGGETQYF. The DNA for the CDR3 is TGTGCCAGCAGTGAGCCGGGAGGGGGGGAGACCCAGTACTTC.

This clone was counted once. This chain uses TRBV30 with TRBJ2-1; 12 bases are shared with TRBD2. Germline V CDR1 and CDR2: GTSNPN, SVGIG (reference sequence). Unmatched junction bases numbered 6, after V lost 0 bases and J lost 9 bases. This CDR3 contains 15 residues. The CDR3 protein is CAWSVTSSGGAEQFF. In nucleotides, the CDR3 is TGTGCCTGGAGTGTAACGTCTAGCGGGGGGGCTGAGCAGTTCTTC.

The chain uses TRBV30 and TRBJ2-3, with TRBD2 matching over 12 bases. The CDR3 totals 18 residues. Germline V lookup: CDR1 GTSNPN, CDR2 SVGIG (reference sequence). J was trimmed by 3 bases and V by 1 base; bases with no gene match: 11. CDR3 protein: CAWSGRGLAGGLTDTQYF. The CDR3 DNA reads as TGTGCCTGGAGTGGTCGGGGCCTAGCGGGGGGGCTAACAGATACGCAGTATTTT.

The table lists this clone with a few counts. The chain couples TRBV2 to TRBJ1-1, with unresolved D. Germline CDR1 reads SNHLY; CDR2 reads FYNNEI. Trimming took off 6 bases at V and 4 bases at J, with 12 bases between the two ends. This CDR3 region has 13 residues. CDR3 amino acids: CASRPGEGTEAFF. The CDR3 DNA sequence: TGTGCCAGCAGACCTGGAGAGGGCACTGAAGCTTTCTTT.

The rearrangement links TRBV6-5 to TRBJ2-5; 8 bases are a match to TRBD1. V lost 6 bases to trimming and J lost 1 base; unmatched junction nucleotides: 1. CDR1 is MNHEY and CDR2 is SVGAGI in the germline V gene. This CDR3 contains 13 residues. For the CDR3, the DNA is TGTGCCAGCAGAGACAGGGGCCAAGAGACCCAGTACTTC. This encodes CASRDRGQETQYF.

The CDR3: CASSWVPGQGNEKLFF. The CDR3 DNA reads TGTGCCAGCAGCTGGGTTCCGGGACAGGGGAATGAAAAACTGTTTTTT. The rearrangement uses TRBV7-8 and TRBJ1-4; 10 bases are a match to TRBD1. The germline V gene has CDR1 SGHVS and CDR2 FQNEAQ. J gave up 5 bases and V 4 bases, and 7 bases lay outside the gene matches. The CDR3 length is 16 residues.

This clone occurred once. Here the CDR3 reads CASSLFAGRDTRTDEQYF. The DNA for the CDR3 is TGTGCCAGCAGTTTATTCGCGGGCCGGGACACCCGGACGGACGAGCAGTACTTC. The V gene is TRBV28, the J gene TRBJ2-7; D might be TRBD1 (6 bases). Germline assignment: CDR1 MDHEN and CDR2 SYDVKM. CDR3 length equals 18 residues. The germline V and J ends were trimmed by 1 base and 5 bases, with 24 bases remaining between them.

The table lists this clone with a count of one. The chain links TRBV18 to TRBJ1-2; possible D gene TRBD1, 6 bases. Trimming took 2 bases from V and 6 from J, leaving 10 bases between them. The CDR3 extends over 13 amino acids. The V gene's germline CDR1 is KGHSH and CDR2 LQKENI. CDR3 DNA: TGTGCCAGCTCACCAGGGGGCGCCGATGGCTACACCTTC. Encoded protein: CASSPGGADGYTF. The full variable domain, completed using reference TRBV18 and TRBJ1-2, is NAGVMQNPRHLVRRRGQEARLRCSPMKGHSHVYWYRQLPEEGLKFMVYLQKENIIDESGMPKERFSAEFPKEGPSILRIQQVVRGDSAAYFCASSPGGADGYTFGSGTRLTVV.

V is TRBV7-8 and J is TRBJ2-1; TRBD1 is a possible D gene (6 bases). The CDR3 runs to 16 residues. Between the trimmed V and J ends, which lost 0 bases and 1 base, there was a span of 10 bases. Germline CDR1 reads SGHVS; CDR2 reads FQNEAQ. The CDR3 DNA is TGTGCCAGCAGCTTAGCGGGGGCGGTATCCTACAATGAGCAGTTCTTC. It translates to CASSLAGAVSYNEQFF.

The chain carries TRBV30 and TRBJ2-2; D is ambiguous. The CDR3 is 14 amino acids. Germline-derived CDR1 and CDR2 are GTSNPN and SVGIG (reference sequence). The V end was cut by 4 bases, the J end by 4 bases, with 13 bases between. In DNA, the CDR3 is TGTGCCTGGACCGGAGACTCCTTCACCGGGGAGCTGTTTTTT. Encoded protein: CAWTGDSFTGELFF.

The V and J genes are TRBV6-1 and TRBJ1-5; D might be TRBD1 (6 bases). Germline CDR1 MNHNS, CDR2 SASEGT. The germline V and J ends were trimmed by 7 bases and 6 bases, with 19 bases remaining between them. The CDR3 contains 15 residues. CDR3 sequence reads: CASTQTGGRGQPQHF. The CDR3 DNA reads TGTGCCAGCACCCAGACAGGAGGAAGAGGTCAGCCCCAGCATTTT.

The CDR3 nucleotides read TGTGCCAGCAGCCGGCAGGGGGGAGAGACCCAGTACTTC. Protein sequence: CASSRQGGETQYF. The rearrangement uses TRBV7-9 and TRBJ2-5, with D possibly matching TRBD1 (7 bases). This CDR3 is 13 amino acids long. The germline V and J ends were trimmed by 5 bases and 4 bases, with 11 bases remaining between them. Germline loops: CDR1 SEHNR, CDR2 FQNEAQ (reference sequence).

The chain uses TRBV5-1 and TRBJ2-2, with D maybe TRBD1 (5 bases). CDR1 is SGHRS, CDR2 YFSETQ, per germline. The ends were cut back, 2 bases at V and 3 bases at J, with 11 bases in the middle. The CDR3 consists of 15 residues. As DNA, the CDR3 is TGCGCCAGCAGCTTCGACAGTACACACACCGGGGAGCTGTTTTTT. Translation: CASSFDSTHTGELFF.

The V and J genes are TRBV5-4 and TRBJ1-1; 12 bases are a match to TRBD1. Germline CDR1 reads SGHNT; CDR2 reads YYREEE (reference sequence). J lost 6 bases, V lost 4 bases, and 13 bases had no gene match. CDR3 length equals 17 residues. The CDR3 loop reads CASSEPGQGARSAEAFF. The CDR3 DNA is TGTGCCAGCAGCGAACCGGGACAGGGGGCCAGGAGCGCTGAAGCTTTCTTT.

This sequence joins TRBV6-1 and TRBJ2-5; 10 bases align to TRBD1. The V gene's germline CDR1 is MNHNS and CDR2 SASEGT. The CDR3 spans 15 residues. The V segment lost 6 bases and the J segment 5 bases; nucleotides outside the gene matches: 9. CDR3 in amino acids: CASSEDRGRWETQYF. The CDR3 DNA is TGTGCCAGCAGCGAGGACAGGGGGAGGTGGGAGACCCAGTACTTC.

The CDR3 DNA reads TGCGCCAGCAGCTGGTTGTCGGGTGACTACGAGCAGTACTTC. It encodes CASSWLSGDYEQYF. This chain links TRBV5-1 with TRBJ2-7; no reliable D call. This CDR3 has 14 amino acids. Germline V gene data show CDR1 as SGHRS and CDR2 as YFSETQ. V lost 3 bases to trimming and J lost 3 bases, with 13 bases between them.

The J gene is TRBJ1-1, the V gene TRBV2; 8 nucleotides agree with TRBD1. The CDR3 length is 16 residues. Germline CDR1 SNHLY, CDR2 FYNNEI. The J segment lost 3 bases and the V segment lost 0 bases, leaving 6 bases of the junction unmatched. CDR3 in amino acids: CASSEARTGQDTEAFF. CDR3 in DNA: TGTGCCAGCAGTGAAGCAAGGACAGGGCAAGACACTGAAGCTTTCTTT. Together with reference TRBV2 and TRBJ1-1, the CDR3 gives the full variable domain: EPEVTQTPSHQVTQMGQEVILRCVPISNHLYFYWYRQILGQKVEFLVSFYNNEISEKSEIFDDQFSVERPDGSNFTLKIRSTKLEDSAMYFCASSEARTGQDTEAFFGQGTRLTVV.